Only a few counts were recorded for the clone carrying this TCR beta chain. Its antigen is currently unknown. These data are taken from a study of T cells after yellow fever vaccination. Whole-study context: Fractions containing few cells were prepared with SMART-Seq v4 Ultra Low Input. Broader study findings: In post-booster samples, most primary-vaccination clones reappeared (just under 98% CD4, 70% to 90% CD8). Though it reached lower strength, the secondary response hit its peak faster, day 5 versus 15.

The length of the CDR3 is 15 residues. The germline V and J ends were trimmed by 7 bases and 1 base, with 16 bases remaining between them. Germline CDR1 and CDR2: SGHTA and FQGNSA. A process of 5'RACE template switching, which added a universal primer site and UMIs, was used to make TCR cDNA. In TCRdb, the 5' RACE reads were re-called with MiXCR into one record per CDR3 protein. Counted here are some 550,000 distinct CDR3 sequences, approximately 21% occurring once; the ten biggest clones make up 13% to 15%. The origin of this receptor is a man aged 25 to 45 who received the YFV17D yellow fever vaccine. Sequences were derived from PBMCs, sampled 15 days after the yellow fever booster vaccination. The chain has TRBV7-2 and TRBJ2-5; D may match TRBD1 or TRBD2 (5 bases each). The CDR3 sequence is CASTTVGGTQETQYF. The CDR3 DNA follows: TGTGCCAGCACTACCGTTGGGGGAACCCAAGAGACCCAGTACTTC. The entire variable domain, with the rest obtained from reference TRBV7-2 and TRBJ2-5, is as follows: GAGVSQSPSNKVTEKGKDVELRCDPISGHTALYWYRQSLGQGLEFLIYFQGNSAPDKSGLPSDRFSAERTGGSVSTLTIQRTQQEDSAVYLCASTTVGGTQETQYFGPGTRLLVL.